The sequence of this TCR beta chain was determined in a study of technical replicates of blood from several donors. Profiling relied on immunoSEQ multiplex PCR, and the TCRdb table lists in-frame clones only, not all of them. The profile shows 50,000 to 60,000 clones, 75% to 95% of them singletons. CDR3 length: 16 residues. The V gene's germline CDR1 is MGHRA and CDR2 YSYEKL. V was pared by 0 bases and J by 5 bases, with 7 bases of the junction left unmatched. Sequences were obtained from PBMCs. The chain combines TRBV4-1 with TRBJ2-5; 9 bases agree with TRBD2. The TCR sequence derives from a human donor in good health. Some clones in this sample may be carry-over from other donors' samples. In DNA, the CDR3 is TGCGCCAGCAGCCAAGATCGAGCGGGAGGTCGTGAGACCCAGTACTTC. Protein: CASSQDRAGGRETQYF.